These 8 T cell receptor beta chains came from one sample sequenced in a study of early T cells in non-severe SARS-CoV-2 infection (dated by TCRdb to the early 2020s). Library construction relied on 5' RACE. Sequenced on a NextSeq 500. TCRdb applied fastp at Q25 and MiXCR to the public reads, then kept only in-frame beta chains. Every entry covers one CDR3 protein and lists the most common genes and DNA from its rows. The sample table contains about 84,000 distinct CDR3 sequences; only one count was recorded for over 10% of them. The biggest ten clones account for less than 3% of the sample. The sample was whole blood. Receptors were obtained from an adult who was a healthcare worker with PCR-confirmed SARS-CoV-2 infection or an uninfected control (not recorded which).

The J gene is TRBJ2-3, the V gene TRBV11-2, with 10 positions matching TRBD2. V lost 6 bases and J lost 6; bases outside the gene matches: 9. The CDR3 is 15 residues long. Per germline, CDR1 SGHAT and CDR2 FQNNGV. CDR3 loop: CASRAPSGSDDTQYF. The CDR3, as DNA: TGTGCCAGCAGAGCCCCTAGCGGGAGCGACGATACGCAGTATTTT. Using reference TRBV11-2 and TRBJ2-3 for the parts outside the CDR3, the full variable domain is EAGVAQSPRYKIIEKRQSVAFWCNPISGHATLYWYQQILGQGPKLLIQFQNNGVVDDSQLPKDRFSAERLKGVDSTLKIQPAKLEDSAVYLCASRAPSGSDDTQYFGPGTRLTVL.

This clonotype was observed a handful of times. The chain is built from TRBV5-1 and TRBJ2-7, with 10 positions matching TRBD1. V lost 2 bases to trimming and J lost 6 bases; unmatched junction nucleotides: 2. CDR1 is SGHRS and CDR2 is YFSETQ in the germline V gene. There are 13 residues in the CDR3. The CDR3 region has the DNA TGCGCCAGCAGCTTCGGGACAGGGGTCGAGCAGTACTTC. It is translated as CASSFGTGVEQYF.

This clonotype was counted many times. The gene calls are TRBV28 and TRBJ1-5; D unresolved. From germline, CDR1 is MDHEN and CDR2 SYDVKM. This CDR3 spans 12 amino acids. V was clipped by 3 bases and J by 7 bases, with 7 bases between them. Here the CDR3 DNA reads TGTGCCAGCAGTTTCCTCCAACAGCCCCAGCATTTT. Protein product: CASSFLQQPQHF.

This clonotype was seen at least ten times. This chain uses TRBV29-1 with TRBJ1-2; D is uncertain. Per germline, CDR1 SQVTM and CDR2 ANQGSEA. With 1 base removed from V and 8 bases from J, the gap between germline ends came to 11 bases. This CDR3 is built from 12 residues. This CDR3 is CSVEAGAPGYTF. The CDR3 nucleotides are TGCAGCGTTGAAGCGGGCGCCCCAGGCTACACCTTC. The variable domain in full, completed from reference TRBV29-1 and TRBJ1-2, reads SAVISQKPSRDICQRGTSLTIQCQVDSQVTMMFWYRQQPGQSLTLIATANQGSEATYESGFVIDKFPISRPNLTFSTLTVSNMSPEDSSIYLCSVEAGAPGYTFGSGTRLTVV.

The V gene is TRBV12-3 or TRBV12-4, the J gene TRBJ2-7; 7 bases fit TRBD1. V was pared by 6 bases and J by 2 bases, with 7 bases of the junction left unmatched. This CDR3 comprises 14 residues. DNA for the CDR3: TGTGCCAGCAGCCCCGGGGACAGAGCCTACGAGCAGTACTTC. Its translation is CASSPGDRAYEQYF.

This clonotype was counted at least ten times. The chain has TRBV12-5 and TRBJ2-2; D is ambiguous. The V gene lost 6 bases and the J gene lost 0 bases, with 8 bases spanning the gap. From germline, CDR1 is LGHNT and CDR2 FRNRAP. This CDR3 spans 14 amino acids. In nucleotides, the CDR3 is TGTGCTAGTGGCCTTTCCCCGAACACCGGGGAGCTGTTTTTT. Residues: CASGLSPNTGELFF.

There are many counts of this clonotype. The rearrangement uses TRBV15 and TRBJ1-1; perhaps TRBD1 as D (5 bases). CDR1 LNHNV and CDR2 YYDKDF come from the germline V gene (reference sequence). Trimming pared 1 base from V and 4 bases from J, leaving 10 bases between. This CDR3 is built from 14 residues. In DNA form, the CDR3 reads TGTGCCACCAGCAGAGCAGGGTTAGGCACTGAAGCTTTCTTT. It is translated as CATSRAGLGTEAFF.

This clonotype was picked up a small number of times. Written as DNA, the CDR3 is TGTGCCAGCACCCGCCCCTACGAGCAGTACTTC. Encoded protein: CASTRPYEQYF. The genes are TRBV28 and TRBJ2-7; no reliable D call. V was trimmed by 7 bases and J by 2 bases, leaving 6 bases between them. This CDR3 spans 11 amino acids. Germline CDR1 is MDHEN and CDR2 is SYDVKM. Supplemented by reference TRBV28 and TRBJ2-7, the full variable domain reads DVKVTQSSRYLVKRTGEKVFLECVQDMDHENMFWYRQDPGLGLRLIYFSYDVKMKEKGDIPEGYSVSREKKERFSLILESASTNQTSMYLCASTRPYEQYFGPGTRLTVT.